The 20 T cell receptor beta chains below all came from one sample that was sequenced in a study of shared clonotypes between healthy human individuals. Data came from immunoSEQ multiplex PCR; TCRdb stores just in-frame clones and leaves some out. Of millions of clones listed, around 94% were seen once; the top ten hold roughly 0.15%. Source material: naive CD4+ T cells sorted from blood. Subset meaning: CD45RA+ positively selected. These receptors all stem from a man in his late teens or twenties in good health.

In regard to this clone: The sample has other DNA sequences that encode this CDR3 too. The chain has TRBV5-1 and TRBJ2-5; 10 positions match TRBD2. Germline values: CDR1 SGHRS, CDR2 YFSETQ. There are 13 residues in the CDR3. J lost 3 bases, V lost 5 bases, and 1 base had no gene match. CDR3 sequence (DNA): TGCGCCAGCAGGCTAGCGGGGGAAGAGACCCAGTACTTC. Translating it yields CASRLAGEETQYF.

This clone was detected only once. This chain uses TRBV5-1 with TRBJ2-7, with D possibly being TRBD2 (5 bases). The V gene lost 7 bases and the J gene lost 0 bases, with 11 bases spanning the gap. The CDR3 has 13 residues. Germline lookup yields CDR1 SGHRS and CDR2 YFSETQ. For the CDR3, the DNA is TGCGCCAGCTCCCGGGAAAACTCCTACGAGCAGTACTTC. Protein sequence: CASSRENSYEQYF.

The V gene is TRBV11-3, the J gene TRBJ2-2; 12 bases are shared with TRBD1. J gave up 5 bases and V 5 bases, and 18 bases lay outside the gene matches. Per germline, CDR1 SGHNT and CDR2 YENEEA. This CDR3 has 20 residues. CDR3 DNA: TGTGCCAGCAGCAAAGTAGAGTTCGTGGGGGACAGGGGGCGAACCGGGGAGCTGTTTTTT. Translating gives CASSKVEFVGDRGRTGELFF.

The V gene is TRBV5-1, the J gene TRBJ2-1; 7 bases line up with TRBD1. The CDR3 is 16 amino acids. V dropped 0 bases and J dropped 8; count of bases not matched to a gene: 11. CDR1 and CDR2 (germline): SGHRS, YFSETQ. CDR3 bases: TGCGCCAGCAGCTTGGGAGGGCCAGGGGGTATGTATGAGCAGTTCTTC. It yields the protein CASSLGGPGGMYEQFF.

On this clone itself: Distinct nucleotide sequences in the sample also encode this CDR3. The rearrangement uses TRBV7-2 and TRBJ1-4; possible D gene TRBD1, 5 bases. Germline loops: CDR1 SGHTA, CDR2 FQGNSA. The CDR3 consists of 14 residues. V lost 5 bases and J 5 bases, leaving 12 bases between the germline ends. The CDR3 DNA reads TGTGCCAGCAGCCCCGGGACTGCGAATGAAAAACTGTTTTTT. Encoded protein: CASSPGTANEKLFF.

The chain's CDR3 is CASSYSRASYEQYF. The CDR3 region has the DNA TGTGCCAGCAGTTACTCCCGAGCTTCCTACGAGCAGTACTTC. The chain is built from TRBV6-6 and TRBJ2-7; D remains ambiguous. V was trimmed by 0 bases and J by 1 base, leaving 7 bases between them. Germline CDR1 and CDR2: MNHNY and SVGAGI (reference sequence). The CDR3 runs 14 residues.

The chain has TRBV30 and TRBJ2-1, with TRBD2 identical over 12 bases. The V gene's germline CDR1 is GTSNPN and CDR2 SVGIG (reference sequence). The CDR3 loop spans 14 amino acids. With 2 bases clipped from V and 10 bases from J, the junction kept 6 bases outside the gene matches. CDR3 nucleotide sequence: TGTGCCTGGAGTAGACTAGCGGGAGTAGGGGAGCAGTTCTTC. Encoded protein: CAWSRLAGVGEQFF.

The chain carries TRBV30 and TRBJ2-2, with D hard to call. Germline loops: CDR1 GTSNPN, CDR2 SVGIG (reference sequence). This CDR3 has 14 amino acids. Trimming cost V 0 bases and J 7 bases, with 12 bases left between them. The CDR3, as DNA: TGTGCCTGGAGTGTACCCGGTATCGGCGGGGAGCTGTTTTTT. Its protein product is CAWSVPGIGGELFF.

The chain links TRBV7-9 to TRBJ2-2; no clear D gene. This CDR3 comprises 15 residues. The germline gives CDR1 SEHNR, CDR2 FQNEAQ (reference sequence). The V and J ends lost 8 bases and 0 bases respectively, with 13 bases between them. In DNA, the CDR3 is TGTGCCAGCCGAGCACCGGTGGCGAACACCGGGGAGCTGTTTTTT. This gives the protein CASRAPVANTGELFF.

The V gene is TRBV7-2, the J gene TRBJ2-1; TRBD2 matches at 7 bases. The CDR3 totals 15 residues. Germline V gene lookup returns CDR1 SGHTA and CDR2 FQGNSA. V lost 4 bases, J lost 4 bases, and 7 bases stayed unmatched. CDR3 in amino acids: CASSSDRGEYNEQFF. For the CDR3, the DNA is TGTGCCAGCAGCTCCGATCGGGGGGAATACAATGAGCAGTTCTTC.

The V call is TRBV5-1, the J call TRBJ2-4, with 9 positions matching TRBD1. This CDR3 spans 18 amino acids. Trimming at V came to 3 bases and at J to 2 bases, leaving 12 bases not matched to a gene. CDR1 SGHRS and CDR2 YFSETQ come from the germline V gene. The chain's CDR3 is CASSYTGTGMGTKNIQYF. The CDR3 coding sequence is TGCGCCAGCAGCTATACCGGGACAGGGATGGGAACCAAAAACATTCAGTACTTC.

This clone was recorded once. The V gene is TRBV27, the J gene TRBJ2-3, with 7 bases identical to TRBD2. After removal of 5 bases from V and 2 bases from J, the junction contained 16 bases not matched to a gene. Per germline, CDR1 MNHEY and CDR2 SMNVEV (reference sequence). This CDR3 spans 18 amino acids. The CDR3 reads CASSHRKASGSLTDTQYF. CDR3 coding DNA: TGTGCCAGCAGTCACAGAAAGGCTAGCGGAAGCCTCACAGATACGCAGTATTTT.

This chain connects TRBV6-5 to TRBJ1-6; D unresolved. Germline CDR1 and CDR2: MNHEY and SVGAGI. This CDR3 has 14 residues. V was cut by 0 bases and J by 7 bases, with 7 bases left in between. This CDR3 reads CASSYSPRNSPLHF. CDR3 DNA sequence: TGTGCCAGCAGTTACTCCCCTAGGAATTCACCCCTCCACTTT.

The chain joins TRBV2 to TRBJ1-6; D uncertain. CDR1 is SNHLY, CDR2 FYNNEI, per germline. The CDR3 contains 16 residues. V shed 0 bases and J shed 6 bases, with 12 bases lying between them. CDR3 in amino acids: CASSEAAPRGNSPLHF. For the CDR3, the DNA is TGTGCCAGCAGTGAAGCGGCCCCGCGAGGTAATTCACCCCTCCACTTT.

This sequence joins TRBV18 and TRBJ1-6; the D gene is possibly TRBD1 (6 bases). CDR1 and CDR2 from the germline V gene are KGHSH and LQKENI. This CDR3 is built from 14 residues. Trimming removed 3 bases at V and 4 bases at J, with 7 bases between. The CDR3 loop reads CASSPGHYNSPLHF. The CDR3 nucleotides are TGTGCCAGCTCACCGGGACATTATAATTCACCCCTCCACTTT.

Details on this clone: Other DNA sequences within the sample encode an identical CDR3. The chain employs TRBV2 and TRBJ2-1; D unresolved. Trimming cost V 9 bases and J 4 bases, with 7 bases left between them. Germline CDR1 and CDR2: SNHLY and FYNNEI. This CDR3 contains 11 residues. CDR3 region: CASSRYNEQFF. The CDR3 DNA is TGTGCCAGTTCTAGATACAATGAGCAGTTCTTC.

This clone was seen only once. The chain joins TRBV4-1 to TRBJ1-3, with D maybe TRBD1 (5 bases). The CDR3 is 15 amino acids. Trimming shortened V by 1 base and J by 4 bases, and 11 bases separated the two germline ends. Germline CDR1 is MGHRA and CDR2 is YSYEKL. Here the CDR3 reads CASSQGGGAGNTIYF. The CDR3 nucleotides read TGCGCCAGCAGCCAAGGAGGAGGGGCAGGAAACACCATATATTTT.

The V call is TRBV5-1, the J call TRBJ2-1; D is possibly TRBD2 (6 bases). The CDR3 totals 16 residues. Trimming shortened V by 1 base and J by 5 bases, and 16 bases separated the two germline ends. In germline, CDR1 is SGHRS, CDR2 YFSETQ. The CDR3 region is CASSLLSGAGHNEQFF. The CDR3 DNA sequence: TGCGCCAGCAGCTTGTTGTCGGGAGCAGGCCACAATGAGCAGTTCTTC.

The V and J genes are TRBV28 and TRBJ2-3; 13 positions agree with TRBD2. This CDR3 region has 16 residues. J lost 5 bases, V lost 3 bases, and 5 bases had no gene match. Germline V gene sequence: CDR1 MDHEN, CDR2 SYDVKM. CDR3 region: CASSFHGLAGVDTQYF. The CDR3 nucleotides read TGTGCCAGCAGTTTTCACGGACTAGCGGGGGTAGATACGCAGTATTTT.

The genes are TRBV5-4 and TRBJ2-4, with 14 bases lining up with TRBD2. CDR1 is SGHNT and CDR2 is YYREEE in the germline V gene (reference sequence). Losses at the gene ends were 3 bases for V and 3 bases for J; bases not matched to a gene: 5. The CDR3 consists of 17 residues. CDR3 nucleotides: TGTGCCAGCAGCTCGGGACTAGCGGGAGACTACAAAAACATTCAGTACTTC. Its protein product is CASSSGLAGDYKNIQYF.